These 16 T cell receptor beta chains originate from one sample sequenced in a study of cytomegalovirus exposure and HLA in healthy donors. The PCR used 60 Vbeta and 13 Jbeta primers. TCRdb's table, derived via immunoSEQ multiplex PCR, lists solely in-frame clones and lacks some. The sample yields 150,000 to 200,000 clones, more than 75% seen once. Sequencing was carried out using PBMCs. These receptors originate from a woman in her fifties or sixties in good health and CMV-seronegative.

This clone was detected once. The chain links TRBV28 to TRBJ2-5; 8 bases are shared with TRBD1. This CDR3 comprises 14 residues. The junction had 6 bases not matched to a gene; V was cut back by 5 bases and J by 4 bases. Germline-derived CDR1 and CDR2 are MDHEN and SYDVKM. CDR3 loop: CASSGQGGGETQYF. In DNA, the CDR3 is TGTGCCAGCAGTGGACAGGGCGGTGGAGAGACCCAGTACTTC.

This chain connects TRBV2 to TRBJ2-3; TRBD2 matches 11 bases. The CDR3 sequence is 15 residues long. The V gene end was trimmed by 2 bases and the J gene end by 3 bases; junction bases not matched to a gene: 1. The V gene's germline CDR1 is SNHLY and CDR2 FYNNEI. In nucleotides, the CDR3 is TGTGCCAGCAGTGAACCTAGCGGGGGGACAGATACGCAGTATTTT. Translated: CASSEPSGGTDTQYF.

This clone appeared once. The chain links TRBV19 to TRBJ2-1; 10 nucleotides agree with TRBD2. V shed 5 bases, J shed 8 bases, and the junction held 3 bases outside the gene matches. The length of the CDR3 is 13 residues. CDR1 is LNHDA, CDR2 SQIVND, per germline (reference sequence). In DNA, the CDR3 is TGTGCCAGTAGTCTAGCGGGAGCTGATGAGCAGTTCTTC. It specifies CASSLAGADEQFF.

CDR3 amino acids: CASSRSGAGGNEQFF. CDR3 sequence (DNA): TGCGCCAGCAGTCGAAGCGGGGCCGGGGGGAATGAGCAGTTCTTC. The gene calls are TRBV5-1 and TRBJ2-1; 7 positions agree with TRBD2. CDR1 is SGHRS and CDR2 is YFSETQ in the germline V gene. The junction had 12 bases not matched to a gene; V was cut back by 5 bases and J by 7 bases. CDR3 length equals 15 residues.

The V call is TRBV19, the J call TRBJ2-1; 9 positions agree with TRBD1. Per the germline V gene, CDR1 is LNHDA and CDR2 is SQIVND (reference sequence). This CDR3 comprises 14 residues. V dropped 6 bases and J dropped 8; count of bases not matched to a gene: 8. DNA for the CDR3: TGTGCCAGTAGGACGACAGGGGGGTCGGATGAGCAGTTCTTC. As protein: CASRTTGGSDEQFF.

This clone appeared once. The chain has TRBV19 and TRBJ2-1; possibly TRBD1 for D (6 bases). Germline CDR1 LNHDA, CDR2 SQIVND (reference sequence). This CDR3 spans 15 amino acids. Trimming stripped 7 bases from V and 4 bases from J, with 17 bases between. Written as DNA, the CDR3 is TGTGCCAGTAATTTAGGGGGAGTAGCATACAATGAGCAGTTCTTC. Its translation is CASNLGGVAYNEQFF.

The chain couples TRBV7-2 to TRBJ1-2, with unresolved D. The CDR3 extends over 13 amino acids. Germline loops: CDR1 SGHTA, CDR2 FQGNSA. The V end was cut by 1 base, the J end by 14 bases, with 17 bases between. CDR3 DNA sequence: TGTGCCAGCAGCTTAGGAGGTGAGGCCCGTTGTACCTTC. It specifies CASSLGGEARCTF.

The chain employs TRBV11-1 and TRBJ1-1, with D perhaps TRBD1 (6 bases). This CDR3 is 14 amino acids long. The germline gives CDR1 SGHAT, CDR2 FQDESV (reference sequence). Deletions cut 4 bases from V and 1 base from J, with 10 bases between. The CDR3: CASSSPGQNTEAFF. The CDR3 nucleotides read TGTGCCAGCAGCTCCCCGGGACAGAACACTGAAGCTTTCTTT.

CDR3 amino acids: CASSQRQGLRYGYTF. CDR3 DNA sequence: TGCGCCAGCAGCCAGAGACAGGGGTTGCGCTATGGCTACACCTTC. The chain combines TRBV5-1 with TRBJ1-2; 8 nucleotides agree with TRBD1. Trimming cost V 4 bases and J 4 bases; bases outside gene matches: 9. This CDR3 has 15 residues. Germline lookup yields CDR1 SGHRS and CDR2 YFSETQ.

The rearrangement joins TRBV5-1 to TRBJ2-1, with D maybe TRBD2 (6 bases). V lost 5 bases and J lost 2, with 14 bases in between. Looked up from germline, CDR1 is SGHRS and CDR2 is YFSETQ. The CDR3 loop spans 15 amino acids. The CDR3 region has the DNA TGCGCCAGCAGGCCCGGGACTCCCGCCTACAATGAGCAGTTCTTC. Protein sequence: CASRPGTPAYNEQFF. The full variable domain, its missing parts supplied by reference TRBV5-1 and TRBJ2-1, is KAGVTQTPRYLIKTRGQQVTLSCSPISGHRSVSWYQQTPGQGLQFLFEYFSETQRNKGNFPGRFSGRQFSNSRSEMNVSTLELGDSALYLCASRPGTPAYNEQFFGPGTRLTVL.

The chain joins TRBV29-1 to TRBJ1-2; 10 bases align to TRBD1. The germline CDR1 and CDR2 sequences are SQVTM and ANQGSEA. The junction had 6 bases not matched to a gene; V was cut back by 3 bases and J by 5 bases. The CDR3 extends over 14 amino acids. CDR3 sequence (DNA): TGCAGCGTTGAGACAGGGGGCTCGACATATGGCTACACCTTC. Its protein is CSVETGGSTYGYTF.

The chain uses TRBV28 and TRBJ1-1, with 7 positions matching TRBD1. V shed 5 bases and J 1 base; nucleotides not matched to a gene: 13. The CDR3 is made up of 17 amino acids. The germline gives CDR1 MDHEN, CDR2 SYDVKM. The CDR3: CASSPRRGIRENTEAFF. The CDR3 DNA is TGTGCCAGCAGTCCGCGCAGGGGGATCAGGGAGAACACTGAAGCTTTCTTT.

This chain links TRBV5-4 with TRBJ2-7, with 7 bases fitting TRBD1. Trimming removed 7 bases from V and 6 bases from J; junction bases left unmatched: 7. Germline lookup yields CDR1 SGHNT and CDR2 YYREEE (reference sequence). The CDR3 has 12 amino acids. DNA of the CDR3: TGTGCCAGCCGACTCCCAGGGGGCGAGCAGTACTTC. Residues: CASRLPGGEQYF.

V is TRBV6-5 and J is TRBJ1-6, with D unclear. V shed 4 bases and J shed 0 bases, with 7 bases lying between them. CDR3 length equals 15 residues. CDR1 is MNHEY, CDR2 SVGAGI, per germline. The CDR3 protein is CASSLPSSYNSPLHF. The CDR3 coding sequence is TGTGCCAGCAGTTTGCCGAGCTCCTATAATTCACCCCTCCACTTT.

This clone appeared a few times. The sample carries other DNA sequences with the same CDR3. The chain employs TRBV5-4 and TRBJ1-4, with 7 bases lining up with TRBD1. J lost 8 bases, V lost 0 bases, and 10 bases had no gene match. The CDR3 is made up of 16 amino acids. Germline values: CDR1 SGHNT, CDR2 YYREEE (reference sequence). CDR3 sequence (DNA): TGTGCCAGCAGCTTGGGGGGGACAGCCTCCGGGGAAAAACTGTTTTTT. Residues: CASSLGGTASGEKLFF.

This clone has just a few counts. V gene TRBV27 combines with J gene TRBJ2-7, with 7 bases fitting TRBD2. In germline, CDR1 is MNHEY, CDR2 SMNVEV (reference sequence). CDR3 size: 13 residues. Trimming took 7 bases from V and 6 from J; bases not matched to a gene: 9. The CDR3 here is CASNPSGKSEQYF. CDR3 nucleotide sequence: TGTGCCAGCAATCCCAGCGGGAAGAGCGAGCAGTACTTC.